Each of the 4 T cell receptor beta chains below was sequenced from the same sample in a study of T cell responses to AZD1222 COVID-19 vaccine. This table comes from immunoSEQ multiplex PCR, and its TCRdb copy is limited to in-frame clones, with some not included. The sample carries tens of thousands of clones, 90% recorded once. The sample was peripheral blood, taken on day 0 of AZD1222 vaccination. The receptors were gathered from an adult in good health.

This chain joins TRBV5-5 and TRBJ1-1; maybe TRBD1 (5 bases). The CDR3 is made up of 14 amino acids. V was pared by 0 bases and J by 4 bases, with 10 bases between. Germline-derived CDR1 and CDR2 are SGHKS and YYEKEE (reference sequence). CDR3 DNA sequence: TGTGCCAGCAGCTTGGAAGAGGGGCGCACTGAAGCTTTCTTT. Protein sequence: CASSLEEGRTEAFF.

This sequence joins TRBV5-6 and TRBJ1-4, with D perhaps TRBD1 (5 bases). Germline assignment: CDR1 SGHDT and CDR2 YYEEEE. The V end was cut by 4 bases, the J end by 8 bases, with 15 bases between. The CDR3 loop spans 14 amino acids. CDR3 region: CASSPNAGDEKLFF. In DNA, the CDR3 is TGTGCCAGCAGCCCGAATGCGGGGGACGAAAAACTGTTTTTT.

The chain joins TRBV5-1 to TRBJ2-1; tentative D call: TRBD2 (6 bases). The ends were cut back, 7 bases at V and 5 bases at J, with 19 bases in the middle. The CDR3 totals 15 residues. Germline V gives CDR1 SGHRS, CDR2 YFSETQ. The CDR3 sequence is CASGTGGWRDNEQFF. The DNA of the CDR3 is TGCGCCAGCGGTACCGGGGGTTGGAGGGACAATGAGCAGTTCTTC.

The chain couples TRBV9 to TRBJ2-2, with D unresolved. The CDR3 contains 15 residues. V gave up 0 bases and J gave up 2 bases, with 8 bases separating them. The V gene's germline CDR1 is SGDLS and CDR2 YYNGEE. CDR3 protein: CASSVGAGNTGELFF. The CDR3 nucleotides read TGTGCCAGCAGCGTAGGGGCAGGAAACACCGGGGAGCTGTTTTTT. The full variable domain, completed using reference TRBV9 and TRBJ2-2, is DSGVTQTPKHLITATGQRVTLRCSPRSGDLSVYWYQQSLDQGLQFLIQYYNGEERAKGNILERFSAQQFPDLHSELNLSSLELGDSALYFCASSVGAGNTGELFFGEGSRLTVL.